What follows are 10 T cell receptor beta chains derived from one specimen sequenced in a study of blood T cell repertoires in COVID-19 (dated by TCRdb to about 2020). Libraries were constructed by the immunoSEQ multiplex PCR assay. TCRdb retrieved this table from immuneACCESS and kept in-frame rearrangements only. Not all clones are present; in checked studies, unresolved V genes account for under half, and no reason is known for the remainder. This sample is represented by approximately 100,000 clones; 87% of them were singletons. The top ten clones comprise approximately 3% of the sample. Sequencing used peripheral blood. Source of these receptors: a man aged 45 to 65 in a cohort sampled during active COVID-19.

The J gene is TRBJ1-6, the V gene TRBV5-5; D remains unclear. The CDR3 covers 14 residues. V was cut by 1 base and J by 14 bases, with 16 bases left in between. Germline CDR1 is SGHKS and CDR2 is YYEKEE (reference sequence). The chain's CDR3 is CASSLNLMGRSLHF. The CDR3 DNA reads TGTGCCAGCAGCTTGAATCTGATGGGGAGATCCCTCCACTTT.

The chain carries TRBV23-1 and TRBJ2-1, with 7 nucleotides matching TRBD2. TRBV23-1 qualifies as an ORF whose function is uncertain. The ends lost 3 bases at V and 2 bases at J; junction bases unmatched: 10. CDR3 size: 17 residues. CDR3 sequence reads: CASSHTEGRGPYNEQFF. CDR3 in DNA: TGCGCCAGCAGTCATACCGAGGGGAGGGGCCCCTACAATGAGCAGTTCTTC.

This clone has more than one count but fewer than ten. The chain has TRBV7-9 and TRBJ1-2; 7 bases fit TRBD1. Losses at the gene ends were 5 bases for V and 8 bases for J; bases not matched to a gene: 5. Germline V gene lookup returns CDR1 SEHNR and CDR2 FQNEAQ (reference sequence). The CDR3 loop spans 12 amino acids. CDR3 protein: CASSRSTGGYTF. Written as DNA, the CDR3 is TGTGCCAGCAGCCGTTCGACAGGGGGCTACACCTTC.

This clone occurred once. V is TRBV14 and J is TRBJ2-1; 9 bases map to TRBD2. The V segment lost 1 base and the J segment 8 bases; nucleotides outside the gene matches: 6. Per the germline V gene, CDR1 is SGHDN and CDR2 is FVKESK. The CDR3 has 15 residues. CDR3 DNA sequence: TGTGCCAGCAGCCAAGTCGGCGGGGGGGCGTATGAGCAGTTCTTC. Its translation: CASSQVGGGAYEQFF. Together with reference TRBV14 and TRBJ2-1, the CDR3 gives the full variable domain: EAGVTQFPSHSVIEKGQTVTLRCDPISGHDNLYWYRRVMGKEIKFLLHFVKESKQDESGMPNNRFLAERTGGTYSTLKVQPAELEDSGVYFCASSQVGGGAYEQFFGPGTRLTVL.

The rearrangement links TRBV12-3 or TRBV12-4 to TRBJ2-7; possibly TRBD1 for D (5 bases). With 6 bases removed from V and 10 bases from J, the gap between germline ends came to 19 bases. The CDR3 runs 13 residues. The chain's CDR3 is CASSQGADFHQYF. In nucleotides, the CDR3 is TGTGCCAGCAGCCAAGGGGCAGATTTCCATCAGTACTTC.

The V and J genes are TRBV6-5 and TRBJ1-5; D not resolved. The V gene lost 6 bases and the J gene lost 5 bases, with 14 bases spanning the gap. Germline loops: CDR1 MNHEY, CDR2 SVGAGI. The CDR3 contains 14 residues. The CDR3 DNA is TGTGCCAGCAGCTTGGGCAACAGCTATCAGCCCCAGCATTTT. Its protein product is CASSLGNSYQPQHF.

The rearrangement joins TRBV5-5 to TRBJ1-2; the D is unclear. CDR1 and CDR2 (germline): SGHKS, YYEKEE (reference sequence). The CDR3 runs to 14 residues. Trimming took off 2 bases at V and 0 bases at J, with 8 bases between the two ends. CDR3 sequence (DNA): TGTGCCAGCAGCTTCCCCGGGTCTAACTATGGCTACACCTTC. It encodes CASSFPGSNYGYTF. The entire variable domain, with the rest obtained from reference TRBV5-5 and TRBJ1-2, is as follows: DAGVTQSPTHLIKTRGQQVTLRCSPISGHKSVSWYQQVLGQGPQFIFQYYEKEERGRGNFPDRFSARQFPNYSSELNVNALLLGDSALYLCASSFPGSNYGYTFGSGTRLTVV.

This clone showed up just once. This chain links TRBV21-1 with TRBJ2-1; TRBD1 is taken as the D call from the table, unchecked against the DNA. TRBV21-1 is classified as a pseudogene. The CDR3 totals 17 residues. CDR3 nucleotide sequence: TGTGCCAGCAGCACCCGGACAGGGAAGAGCTCCTACAATGAGCAGTTCTTC. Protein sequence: CASSTRTGKSSYNEQFF.

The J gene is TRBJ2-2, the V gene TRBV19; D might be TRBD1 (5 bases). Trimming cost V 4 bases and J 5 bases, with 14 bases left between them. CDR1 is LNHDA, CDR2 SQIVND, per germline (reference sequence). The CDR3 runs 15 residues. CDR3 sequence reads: CASSKQERETGELFF. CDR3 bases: TGTGCCAGTAGTAAACAGGAGCGTGAAACCGGGGAGCTGTTTTTT.

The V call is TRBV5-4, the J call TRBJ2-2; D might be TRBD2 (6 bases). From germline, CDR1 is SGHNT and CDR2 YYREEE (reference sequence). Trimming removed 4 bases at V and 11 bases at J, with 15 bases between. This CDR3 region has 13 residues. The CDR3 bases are TGTGCCAGCAGCCCGGGGACTGCGGAAGAGCTGTTTTTT. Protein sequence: CASSPGTAEELFF. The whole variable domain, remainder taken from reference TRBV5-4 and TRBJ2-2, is ETGVTQSPTHLIKTRGQQVTLRCSSQSGHNTVSWYQQALGQGPQFIFQYYREEENGRGNFPPRFSGLQFPNYSSELNVNALELDDSALYLCASSPGTAEELFFGEGSRLTVL.